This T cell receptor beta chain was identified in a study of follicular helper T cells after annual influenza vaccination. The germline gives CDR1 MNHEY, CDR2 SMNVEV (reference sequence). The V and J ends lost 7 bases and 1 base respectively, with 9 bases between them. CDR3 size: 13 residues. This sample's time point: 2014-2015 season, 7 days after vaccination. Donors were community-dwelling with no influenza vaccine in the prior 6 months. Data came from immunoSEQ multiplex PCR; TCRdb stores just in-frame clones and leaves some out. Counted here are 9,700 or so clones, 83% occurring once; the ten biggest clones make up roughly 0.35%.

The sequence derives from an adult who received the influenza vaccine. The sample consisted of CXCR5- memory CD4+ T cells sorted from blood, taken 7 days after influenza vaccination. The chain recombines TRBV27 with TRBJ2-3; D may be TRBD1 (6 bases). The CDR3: CASTGAGTDTQYF. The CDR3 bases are TGTGCCAGCACAGGGGCCGGCACAGATACGCAGTATTTT.